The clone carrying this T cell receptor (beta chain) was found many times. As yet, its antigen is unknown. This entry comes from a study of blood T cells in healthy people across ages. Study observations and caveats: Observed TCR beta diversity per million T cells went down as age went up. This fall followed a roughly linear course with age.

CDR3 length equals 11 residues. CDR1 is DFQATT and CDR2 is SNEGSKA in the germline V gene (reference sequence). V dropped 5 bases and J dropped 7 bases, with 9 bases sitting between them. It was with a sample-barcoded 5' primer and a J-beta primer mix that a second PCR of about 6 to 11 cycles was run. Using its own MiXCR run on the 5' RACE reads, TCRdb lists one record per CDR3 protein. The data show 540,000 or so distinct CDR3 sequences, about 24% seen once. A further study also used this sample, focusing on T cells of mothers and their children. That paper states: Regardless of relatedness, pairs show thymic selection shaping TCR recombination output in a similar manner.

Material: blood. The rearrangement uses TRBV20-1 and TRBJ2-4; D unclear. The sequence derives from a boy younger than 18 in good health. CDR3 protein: CSAHTVNIQYF. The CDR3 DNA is TGCAGTGCTCACACAGTTAACATTCAGTACTTC.